The rows below give T cell receptor beta chains drawn from one sample of a study of CD8 T cells in Susac syndrome. One entry per CDR3 protein results from TCRdb running MiXCR on the immunoSEQ multiplex PCR reads. The table includes about 430,000 distinct CDR3 sequences, more than 80% detected once. Sequencing was performed on CD8+ T cells from PBMCs. These receptors were obtained from a human donor with multiple sclerosis. The CDR3 runs from the conserved cysteine through the conserved F or W. A D gene is named only where the DNA matches it firmly. The listing skips clone size in some rows; elsewhere it reads once, few, many or a size class.

d_call j_call v_call clone_size cdr3_nt cdr3_aa
- TRBJ2-2 TRBV19 - TGTGCCAGTAGTAGCCCCGACAGGCCCGGGGAGCTGTTTTTT CASSSPDRPGELFF
- TRBJ2-1 TRBV30 - TGTGCCTGGAGTGTAGGGTATGAGCAGTTCTTC CAWSVGYEQFF
TRBD1 TRBJ1-1 TRBV7-6 - TGTGCCAGCAGCTCACCGGGACAGGGGTTGAATGAAGCTTTCTTT CASSSPGQGLNEAFF
TRBD1 TRBJ2-7 TRBV6-2/TRBV6-3 once TGTGCCAGCAGTTACTCCAGGGGGCCCTACGAGCAGTACTTC CASSYSRGPYEQYF
- TRBJ2-4 TRBV14 once TGTGCCAGCAGCCAAGTATACGGTGGTGAGACCAGGGTCGGAAACATTCAGTACTTC CASSQVYGGETRVGNIQYF
TRBD1 TRBJ1-1 TRBV5-4 - TGTGCCAGCAGCTCCGGGACAGGGGCTGTGAACACTGAAGCTTTCTTT CASSSGTGAVNTEAFF
- TRBJ2-7 TRBV14 - TGTGCCAGCAGCCAAGATGCGAGGAGCTCCTACGAGCAGTACTTC CASSQDARSSYEQYF
TRBD1 TRBJ2-7 TRBV27 - TGTGCCAGCAGTTCTTGGGACAGGGTCTACGAGCAGTACTTC CASSSWDRVYEQYF
- TRBJ1-2 TRBV12-3/TRBV12-4 - TGTGCCAGCAGTTCCGGAGATCGGGGCTACACCTTC CASSSGDRGYTF
- TRBJ1-1 TRBV6-5 few TGTGCCAGCAGTTTACTCGTCGGTAGTGAAGCTTTCTTT CASSLLVGSEAFF
- TRBJ2-6 TRBV6-5 - TGTGCCACCAAATACTCTGGGGCCAACGTCCTGACTTTC CATKYSGANVLTF
- TRBJ2-5 TRBV5-4 few TGTGCCAGCAGCTTGGTCCCCGGCCCAGAGACCCAGTACTTC CASSLVPGPETQYF
- TRBJ1-1 TRBV10-3 - TGTGCCATCAGTGAGATGGTATTGACTGAAGCTTTCTTT CAISEMVLTEAFF
TRBD1 TRBJ2-7 TRBV4-1 - TGCGCCAGCAGCCAAGCTGACAGGGGGGCCTACGAGCAGTACTTC CASSQADRGAYEQYF
TRBD1 TRBJ1-5 TRBV19 - TGTGCCAGTAGTCTGGGACAGGGTTGGCAGCCCCAGCATTTT CASSLGQGWQPQHF
- TRBJ1-1 TRBV27 - TGTGCCAGCAGTTTCAGCACAAACACTGAAGCTTTCTTT CASSFSTNTEAFF
- TRBJ2-2 TRBV4-1 once TGCGCCAGCAGCCCCTCCGTAGCGGTCAACACCGGGGAGCTGTTTTTT CASSPSVAVNTGELFF
TRBD1 TRBJ1-2 TRBV6-1 few TGTGCCCTCGCGTCAGGGGACAGGATGGGCTATGGCTACACCTTC CALASGDRMGYGYTF
- TRBJ1-5 TRBV7-9 - TGTGCCAGCAGCCCAGGCGGGGGGCCCCAGCATTTT CASSPGGGPQHF
- TRBJ2-7 TRBV20-1 - TGCAGTGCCCCGATATACTACGAGCAGTACTTC CSAPIYYEQYF
- TRBJ2-1 TRBV5-1 - TGCGCCAGCAGCCTCCCGGGACCCGATTCCAATGAGCAGTTCTTC CASSLPGPDSNEQFF
TRBD2 TRBJ2-2 TRBV2 - TGTGCCAGCAGTGAATACGATAGCGGGAGTGGCACCGGGGAGCTGTTTTTT CASSEYDSGSGTGELFF
TRBD2 TRBJ2-1 TRBV19 - TGTGCCAGTAGTGCACTAGCGGGAGGTGCCAATGAGCAGTTCTTC CASSALAGGANEQFF
- TRBJ2-4 TRBV4-1 - TGCGCCAGCAGCCAAGAGCCGGTCGCGGCCGCCGGAGCCAAAAACATTCAGTACTTC CASSQEPVAAAGAKNIQYF
- TRBJ1-1 TRBV12-3/TRBV12-4 - TGTGCCAGCAGTTTCCAAACAGAAGCTTTCTTT CASSFQTEAFF
- TRBJ2-7 TRBV28 - TGTGCCAGCAGCCCTGCGGAGACAGTTGATCGCTTTGTGCAGTACTTC CASSPAETVDRFVQYF
TRBD2 TRBJ2-2 TRBV27 - TGTGCCAGCAGTCCCGGACTAGCGGGAGTAGGTACCGGGGAGCTGTTTTTT CASSPGLAGVGTGELFF